These 19 T cell receptor beta chains originate from one sample sequenced in a study of T cells after yellow fever vaccination. Each CDR3 protein is one row after TCRdb ran MiXCR on the 5' RACE reads. In the table there are some 350,000 distinct CDR3 sequences, around a tenth of which are singletons. This specimen consisted of PBMCs, obtained on the day of the first yellow fever vaccination. The receptors were gathered from a man between 18 and 35 years old who received the YFV17D yellow fever vaccine.

This clonotype came up a few times. This rearrangement joins TRBV7-8 to TRBJ2-3; maybe TRBD1 (6 bases). V lost 5 bases, J lost 4 bases, and 13 bases lay in between. This CDR3 contains 14 residues. Germline V gene data show CDR1 as SGHVS and CDR2 as FQNEAQ. The CDR3 DNA follows: TGTGCCAGCAGCCCGCGCCACAGGGCAGATACGCAGTATTTT. This encodes CASSPRHRADTQYF.

The genes are TRBV20-1 and TRBJ1-4; 7 nucleotides line up with TRBD1. The CDR3 extends over 16 amino acids. Trimming took 2 bases from V and 0 from J; bases not matched to a gene: 6. CDR1 is DFQATT, CDR2 SNEGSKA, per germline (reference sequence). The CDR3 here is CSARRDRRTTNEKLFF. CDR3 coding DNA: TGCAGTGCTAGACGGGACAGAAGAACAACTAATGAAAAACTGTTTTTT.

This chain connects TRBV10-3 to TRBJ2-1, with 7 bases identical to TRBD2. With V trimmed by 6 bases and J by 6 bases, 11 bases remained unmatched. The CDR3 contains 15 residues. Germline CDR1 reads ENHRY; CDR2 reads SYGVKD. The CDR3 DNA sequence: TGTGCCATCAGACCTGGACTAGTCGCAATCAATGAGCAGTTCTTC. Translated, it gives CAIRPGLVAINEQFF.

This clonotype came up a few times. The chain uses TRBV9 and TRBJ1-2; D is ambiguous. V was shortened by 6 bases and J by 9 bases, with 15 bases between the two germline ends. This CDR3 is 12 amino acids long. Germline assignment: CDR1 SGDLS and CDR2 YYNGEE. CDR3 nucleotide sequence: TGTGCCAGCACCCCATTGGAGGGCAGCTACACCTTC. As protein: CASTPLEGSYTF.

The gene calls are TRBV19 and TRBJ2-2; either TRBD1 or TRBD2 may supply D (5 bases each). Germline-derived CDR1 and CDR2 are LNHDA and SQIVND (reference sequence). The CDR3 runs to 14 residues. Trimming pared 4 bases from V and 3 bases from J, leaving 9 bases between. CDR3 DNA: TGTGCCAGTAGTAGAGGGGAAGACACCGGGGAGCTGTTTTTT. This encodes CASSRGEDTGELFF.

The chain carries TRBV12-3 or TRBV12-4 and TRBJ1-2, with D possibly matching TRBD1 (6 bases). V was shortened by 5 bases and J by 5 bases, with 18 bases between the two germline ends. The CDR3 sequence is 15 residues long. CDR3 bases: TGTGCCAGCAGTGTTAGGCCCAGGGGAGGATATGGCTACACCTTC. Amino acid sequence: CASSVRPRGGYGYTF.

The chain joins TRBV6-6 to TRBJ2-2, with a weak D call TRBD1 (6 bases). Trimming cost V 7 bases and J 6 bases, with 6 bases left between them. Germline V gives CDR1 MNHNY, CDR2 SVGAGI (reference sequence). The CDR3 sequence is 11 residues long. CDR3 coding DNA: TGTGCCAGCAAGGGGGCCGGGGAGCTGTTTTTT. Translated: CASKGAGELFF.

This clonotype was counted only a few times. The chain recombines TRBV5-1 with TRBJ2-7; tentatively, D is TRBD1 (6 bases). CDR3 length: 14 residues. From germline, CDR1 is SGHRS and CDR2 YFSETQ. The ends were cut back, 4 bases at V and 1 base at J, with 12 bases in the middle. The CDR3 region has the DNA TGCGCCAGCAGCGTGGCAGGGGATTCCTACGAGCAGTACGTC. Translation gives CASSVAGDSYEQYV.

This clonotype occurred a few times. The chain has TRBV29-1 and TRBJ1-2, with 8 bases identical to TRBD1. After removal of 1 base from V and 7 bases from J, the junction contained 2 bases not matched to a gene. The CDR3 runs to 12 residues. The V gene's germline CDR1 is SQVTM and CDR2 ANQGSEA. DNA of the CDR3: TGCAGCGTTGAAGGACAGGGGTTTGGCTACACCTTC. Amino acid sequence: CSVEGQGFGYTF.

This clonotype was seen only a few times. V and J are TRBV2 and TRBJ1-2; no clear D. V dropped 2 bases and J dropped 8 bases, with 9 bases sitting between them. The CDR3 loop spans 12 amino acids. Germline lookup yields CDR1 SNHLY and CDR2 FYNNEI. The CDR3 sequence is CASSESLGGYTF. CDR3 nucleotides: TGTGCCAGCAGTGAATCCCTCGGAGGCTACACCTTC.

This clonotype was picked up a small number of times. The gene calls are TRBV20-1 and TRBJ2-7; D may be TRBD1 or TRBD2 (5 bases each). CDR1 is DFQATT, CDR2 SNEGSKA, per germline (reference sequence). This CDR3 spans 10 amino acids. Trimming removed 6 bases from V and 6 bases from J, with 9 bases in between. CDR3 coding DNA: TGCAGTGCGGGACGTCGCGAGCAGTACGTC. Its protein is CSAGRREQYV.

The V and J genes are TRBV6-2 or TRBV6-3 and TRBJ1-1; possible D gene TRBD1, 5 bases. V was shortened by 3 bases and J by 2 bases, with 16 bases between the two germline ends. The CDR3 spans 16 residues. Germline CDR1 MNHEY, CDR2 SVGEGT. This chain's CDR3 is CASSYGPLQVNTEAFF. The CDR3 nucleotides read TGTGCCAGCAGTTATGGGCCTCTACAGGTTAACACTGAAGCTTTCTTT.

The chain joins TRBV5-1 to TRBJ2-7, with D possibly called TRBD1 or TRBD2 (5 bases each). Germline lookup yields CDR1 SGHRS and CDR2 YFSETQ. V was trimmed by 1 base and J by 0 bases, leaving 14 bases between them. The length of the CDR3 is 16 residues. The CDR3 protein is CASSLIFRDPSYEQYF. Written as DNA, the CDR3 is TGCGCCAGCAGCTTGATTTTCCGGGACCCCTCCTACGAGCAGTACTTC. Full variable domain (remainder filled in from reference TRBV5-1 and TRBJ2-7): KAGVTQTPRYLIKTRGQQVTLSCSPISGHRSVSWYQQTPGQGLQFLFEYFSETQRNKGNFPGRFSGRQFSNSRSEMNVSTLELGDSALYLCASSLIFRDPSYEQYFGPGTRLTVT.

This clonotype occurred a few times. This chain uses TRBV7-9 with TRBJ2-1; 12 bases align to TRBD2. V dropped 8 bases and J dropped 6; count of bases not matched to a gene: 14. The germline V gene encodes CDR1 SEHNR and CDR2 FQNEAQ (reference sequence). The CDR3 has 17 residues. Here the CDR3 DNA reads TGTGCCAGCCATCCCGGACTAGCGGGGACCGGGAGCAATGAGCAGTTCTTC. The encoded protein is CASHPGLAGTGSNEQFF. Full variable domain (rest looked up from reference TRBV7-9 and TRBJ2-1): DTGVSQNPRHKITKRGQNVTFRCDPISEHNRLYWYRQTLGQGPEFLTYFQNEAQLEKSRLLSDRFSAERPKGSFSTLEIQRTEQGDSAMYLCASHPGLAGTGSNEQFFGPGTRLTVL.

The chain couples TRBV5-1 to TRBJ2-1; 7 positions agree with TRBD1. The CDR3 extends over 12 amino acids. The J segment lost 10 bases and the V segment lost 3 bases, leaving 4 bases of the junction unmatched. CDR1 is SGHRS, CDR2 YFSETQ, per germline. The CDR3 is CASSWETGEQFF. CDR3 in DNA: TGCGCCAGCAGCTGGGAGACAGGGGAGCAGTTCTTC.

In DNA, the CDR3 is TGTGCCAGCAGTTCACAGGCGATCCAAGAGACCCAGTACTTC. Translating it yields CASSSQAIQETQYF. This chain connects TRBV28 to TRBJ2-5, with D possibly TRBD1 on 5 matching bases. Trimming cost V 4 bases and J 1 base, with 10 bases left between them. The CDR3 has 14 amino acids. Germline V gene sequence: CDR1 MDHEN, CDR2 SYDVKM.

The CDR3 nucleotides are TGTGCCAGCAGCCAAGCCGCCCGTGAGCAGTTCTTC. This encodes CASSQAAREQFF. The genes are TRBV3-1 and TRBJ2-1, with unresolved D. V was shortened by 1 base and J by 9 bases, with 7 bases between the two germline ends. This CDR3 contains 12 residues. The germline CDR1 and CDR2 sequences are LGHDT and YNNKEL (reference sequence).

The chain joins TRBV4-1 to TRBJ1-5; no clear D gene. The CDR3 has 15 residues. In germline, CDR1 is MGHRA, CDR2 YSYEKL. V was cut by 0 bases and J by 0 bases, with 6 bases left in between. CDR3 sequence: CASSQDAGSNQPQHF. The CDR3 coding sequence is TGCGCCAGCAGCCAAGACGCAGGTAGCAATCAGCCCCAGCATTTT.

The chain is built from TRBV4-3 and TRBJ2-4; 7 bases match TRBD1. The CDR3 runs to 16 residues. Germline V gene data show CDR1 as LGHNA and CDR2 as YSLEER. The trim removed 1 base at V and 4 bases at J, leaving 7 bases unmatched. For the CDR3, the DNA is TGCGCCAGCAGCCAAGGGACAGGCAGGCTGAAAAACATTCAGTACTTC. It is translated as CASSQGTGRLKNIQYF.